This T cell receptor (beta chain) was observed in a study of T cell responses to AZD1222 COVID-19 vaccine (dated by TCRdb to 2020 to 2022). With regard to the full study: TCR sequencing was performed for 230 to 250 trial participants, of whom roughly 200 were given two doses of AZD1222 and around 25 were given two doses of MenACWY control vaccine. Trial participants were enrolled by age into 18-55, 56-69 and 70-plus year subgroups, with about 150, 27 and 61 TCR-sequenced participants respectively. Study-wide findings and limitations: The whole spike protein was spanned by vaccine-associated CD4 TCRs, and dominant responses were seen in regions 160-218 and 743-854. Participants were mostly white British and included more females than males, and it was suggested by the authors that clonal diversity may have been underestimated. Epitopes outside the regions mutated in the B.1.351 and B.1.1.7 variants were reportedly recognized by nearly half of the unique spike-specific TCRs. After two AZD1222 doses, both the breadth and the depth of spike-specific TCRs were significantly higher than at day 0 and than in MenACWY recipients. Because no samples from the day 14 peak response were available, repertoires could be characterized only after the peak T cell response. Only six or seven AZD1222 recipients were SARS-CoV-2 seropositive at baseline, limiting conclusions about previously exposed vaccinees. The 56-69-year group was small, and its depth increase did not reach significance, likely because of low power.

The time point label for this specimen denotes: about 28 days (+/-7) after the second vaccine dose. AZD1222 recipients with second doses at about 4 weeks or about 12 weeks were pooled, because spike-specific TCR depth and breadth did not differ between schedules. The vaccinee samples were drawn from two UK trials, COV001 and COV002, one of which was a single-blind randomized controlled phase 2/3 trial testing AZD1222 (ChAdOx1 nCoV-19) in healthy adults. Trial participant PBMC samples were collected at day 0 and day 28 after the second dose for TCRbeta chain sequencing. The CDR3 regions of human TCRbeta chains were analyzed by immunosequencing. The authors processed their data as follows. Repertoire TCRs were matched against a reference library of SARS-CoV-2-specific TCRs generated with the MIRA antigen-specificity platform. Breadth was defined as the fraction of unique TCRs that were SARS-CoV-2-associated, and depth was defined as the fraction of total T cells that were SARS-CoV-2-associated. Using the MIRA data, each spike-specific TCR was mapped to the spike region that the TCR reacts to and placed in a CD4 or CD8 class. Log10-transformed breadth and depth values were compared by one-way ANOVA with Sidak's multiple comparisons tests. TCRdb obtained this table from immuneACCESS and retained in-frame rearrangements with V and J assigned. These tables miss some clones; where compared with another copy, unresolved V genes account for less than half of the shortfall, and the remainder is unexplained. That table furnishes V, J and clone size, whereas the DNA furnished D and trimming. The sample includes 130,000 to 150,000 clones, with around 93% observed a single time. 3% to 4% of the sample comes from the top ten.

A note on this clone: The antigen it recognizes is unknown. The record has no base qualities; no much larger clone is one base away.

The germline V gene gives CDR1 as SGHTA and CDR2 as FQGTGA. V loses 4 bases, J loses 1 base, and the germline ends lie 6 bases apart. Its CDR3 holds 13 amino acids, cysteine through phenylalanine. The DNA shown is the 39-base CDR3, in frame from base 1. The chain uses TRBV7-3 and TRBJ2-3, with no confidently assigned D gene. The source material was peripheral blood, sampled 28 days after the second AZD1222 dose. The TCR originated in an adult who received the AZD1222 COVID-19 vaccine. The CDR3 reads as follows: CASSWSRTDTQYF. Read as DNA, the sequence is TGTGCCAGCAGCTGGAGTCGCACAGATACGCAGTATTTT.